This T cell receptor (beta chain) emerged from a study of blood T cells in healthy people across ages. No fewer than 7 million PBMCs went into each sample. For the second PCR, which ran for about 7 to 12 cycles, a sample-barcoded 5' primer and a J-beta primer mix were used. TCRdb re-analysed the 5' RACE reads in MiXCR, keeping a single row per CDR3 protein. The sample consists of about 840,000 distinct CDR3 sequences, 25% to 35% of them appearing once. The junction had 8 bases not matched to a gene; V was cut back by 5 bases and J by 2 bases. The CDR3 sequence is 15 residues long. Germline assignment: CDR1 SGHTA and CDR2 FQGNSA. These data were also reused for a study on T cells of mothers and their children.

This chain uses TRBV7-2 with TRBJ2-5; 7 nucleotides match TRBD1. The sample was blood. The TCR comes from a woman between 35 and 50 years old in good health. The CDR3 region has the DNA TGTGCCAGCAGCCCTCGACAGGGTAATCAAGAGACCCAGTACTTC. It yields the protein CASSPRQGNQETQYF.